This T cell receptor beta chain was profiled in a study of shared clonotypes between healthy human individuals. The method was immunoSEQ multiplex PCR; TCRdb's version includes in-frame clones alone and lacks a portion of them. The sample shows roughly 500,000 clones, approximately 80% of them seen only once. Within Nashville, Tennessee resided all donors, each a Caucasian adult. The CDR3 runs 15 residues. Trimming removed 2 bases from V and 2 bases from J, with 13 bases in between. The germline CDR1 and CDR2 sequences are MNHNS and SASEGT. There are a few counts of this clone. This chain connects TRBV6-1 to TRBJ2-7; D not resolved. This clonotype was sampled from a middle-aged woman in good health. Some clones in this sample may be carry-over from other donors' samples. Sequencing used PBMCs. CDR3 nucleotide sequence: TGTGCCAGCAGTGAACTTTCTCTAGTACCCTACGAGCAGTACTTC. Translating it yields CASSELSLVPYEQYF.